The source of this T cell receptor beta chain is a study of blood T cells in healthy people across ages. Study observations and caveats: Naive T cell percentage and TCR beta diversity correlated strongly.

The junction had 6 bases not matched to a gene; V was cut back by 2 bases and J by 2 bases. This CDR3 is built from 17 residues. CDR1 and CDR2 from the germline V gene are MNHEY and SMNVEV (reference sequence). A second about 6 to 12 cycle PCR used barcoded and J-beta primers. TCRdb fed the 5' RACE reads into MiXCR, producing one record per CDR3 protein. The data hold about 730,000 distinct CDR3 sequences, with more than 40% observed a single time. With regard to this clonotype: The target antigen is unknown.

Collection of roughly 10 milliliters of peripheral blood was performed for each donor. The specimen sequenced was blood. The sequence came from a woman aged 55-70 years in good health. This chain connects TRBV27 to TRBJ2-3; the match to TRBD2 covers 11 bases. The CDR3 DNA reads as TGTGCCAGCAGTTTAAGGGGACTAGCGGTAGTCACAGATACGCAGTATTTT. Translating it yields CASSLRGLAVVTDTQYF.